This TCR beta chain was retrieved from a study of high-grade serous ovarian cancer treatment subgroups. Study-wide background: Mean per sample: about 14,000 reads, several thousand unique TCR beta rearrangements. Study conclusions and caveats: The analyses considered CDR3 and ignored CDR1 and CDR2. TCR relatedness rose with neoantigen level and trended with mutation load. Different patients shared almost no repertoire; same-patient tumors shared about 0.1 to 0.79.

Only in-frame clones appear in the TCRdb table, and some are missing; sequencing was by immunoSEQ multiplex PCR. Among 6,500 to 7,000 clones listed, 60% to 80% were seen once. Tumor samples were obtained before definitive surgery or chemotherapy. On this clone itself: Its specificity is unknown.

CDR1 and CDR2 from the germline V gene are MGHDK and SYGVNS. This CDR3 contains 14 residues. V lost 3 bases and J 3 bases, leaving 8 bases between the germline ends. The chain is built from TRBV25-1 and TRBJ2-2, with D hard to call. The sequencing input was tumor tissue. This TCR was recovered from a human donor with high-grade serous ovarian cancer. CDR3 coding DNA: TGTGCCAGCAGTGAGGGCGACGACACCGGGGAGCTGTTTTTT. Residues: CASSEGDDTGELFF.